This TCR beta chain was found in a study of cytomegalovirus exposure and HLA in healthy donors. Study-wide findings and caveats: Some V segments, including TRBV6-2 and TRBV6-3, were excluded as indistinguishable. A cluster of highly shared sequence variants was likely a sequencing artifact.

As for the donors, each was a healthy bone marrow donor. Note on this clone: Antigen specificity is unknown.

Primers for the PCR totalled 60 Vbeta and 13 Jbeta. Data came from immunoSEQ multiplex PCR; TCRdb stores just in-frame clones and leaves some out. The sample gives 100,000 to 150,000 clones, over 70% of which show up once; under 3.5% is in the top ten. Trimming removed 5 bases at V and 5 bases at J, with 21 bases between. Per the germline V gene, CDR1 is LNHDA and CDR2 is SQIVND (reference sequence). The CDR3 extends over 16 amino acids. The TCR sequence derives from a woman in her 50s in good health and CMV-seronegative. This chain connects TRBV19 to TRBJ2-5; possibly TRBD1 for D (5 bases). Material: PBMCs. Here the CDR3 reads CASSPGRAPQGETQYF. Here the CDR3 DNA reads TGTGCCAGTAGTCCAGGACGGGCCCCGCAGGGCGAGACCCAGTACTTC.